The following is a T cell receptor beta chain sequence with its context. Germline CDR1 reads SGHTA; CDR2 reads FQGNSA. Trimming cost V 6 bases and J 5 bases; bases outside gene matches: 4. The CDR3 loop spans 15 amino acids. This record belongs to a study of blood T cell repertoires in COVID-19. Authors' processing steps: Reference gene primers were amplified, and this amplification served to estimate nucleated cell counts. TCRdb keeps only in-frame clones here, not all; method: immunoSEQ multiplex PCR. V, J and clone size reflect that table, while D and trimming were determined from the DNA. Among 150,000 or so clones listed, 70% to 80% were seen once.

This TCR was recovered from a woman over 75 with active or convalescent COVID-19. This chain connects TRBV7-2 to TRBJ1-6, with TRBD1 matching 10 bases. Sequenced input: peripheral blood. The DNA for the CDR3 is TGTGCCAGCAGGACCGGGACAGGGGATAATTCACCCCTCCACTTT. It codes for CASRTGTGDNSPLHF. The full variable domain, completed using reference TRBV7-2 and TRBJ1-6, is GAGVSQSPSNKVTEKGKDVELRCDPISGHTALYWYRQSLGQGLEFLIYFQGNSAPDKSGLPSDRFSAERTGGSVSTLTIQRTQQEDSAVYLCASRTGTGDNSPLHFGNGTRLTVT.